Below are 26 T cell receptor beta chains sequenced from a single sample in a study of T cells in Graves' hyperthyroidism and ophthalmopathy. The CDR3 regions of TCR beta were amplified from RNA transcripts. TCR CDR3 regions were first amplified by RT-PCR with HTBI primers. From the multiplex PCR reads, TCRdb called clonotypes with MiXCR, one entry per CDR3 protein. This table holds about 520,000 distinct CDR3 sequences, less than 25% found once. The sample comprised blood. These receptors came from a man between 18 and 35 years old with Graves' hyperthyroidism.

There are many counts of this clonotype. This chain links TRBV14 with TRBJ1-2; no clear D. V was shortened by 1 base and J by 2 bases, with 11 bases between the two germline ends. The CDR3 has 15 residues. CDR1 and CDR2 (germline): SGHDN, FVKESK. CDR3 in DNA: TGTGCCAGCAGCCAAGGAGTAGGCCAGAACTATGGCTACACCTTC. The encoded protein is CASSQGVGQNYGYTF.

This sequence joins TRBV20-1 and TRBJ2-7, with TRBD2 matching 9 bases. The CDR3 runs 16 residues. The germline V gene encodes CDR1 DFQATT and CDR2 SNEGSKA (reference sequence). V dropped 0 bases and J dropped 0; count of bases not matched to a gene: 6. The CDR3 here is CSARDPQRGDSYEQYF. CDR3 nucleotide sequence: TGCAGTGCTAGAGACCCACAGCGGGGGGACTCCTACGAGCAGTACTTC.

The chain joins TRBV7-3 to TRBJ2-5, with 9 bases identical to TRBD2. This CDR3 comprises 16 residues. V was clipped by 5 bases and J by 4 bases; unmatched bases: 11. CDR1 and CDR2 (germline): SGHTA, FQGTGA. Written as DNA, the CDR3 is TGTGCCAGCAGCGTTACTTTCGGTAGCGGGGGAGAGACCCAGTACTTC. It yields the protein CASSVTFGSGGETQYF. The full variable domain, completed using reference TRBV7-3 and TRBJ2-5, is GAGVSQTPSNKVTEKGKYVELRCDPISGHTALYWYRQSLGQGPEFLIYFQGTGAADDSGLPNDRFFAVRPEGSVSTLKIQRTERGDSAVYLCASSVTFGSGGETQYFGPGTRLLVL.

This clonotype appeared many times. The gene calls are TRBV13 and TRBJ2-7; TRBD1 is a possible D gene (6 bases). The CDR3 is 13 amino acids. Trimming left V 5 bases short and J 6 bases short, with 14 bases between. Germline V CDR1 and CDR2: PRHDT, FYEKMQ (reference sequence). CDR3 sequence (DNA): TGTGCCAGCAGCCTTACAGGGCGGCGCGAGCAGTACTTC. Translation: CASSLTGRREQYF.

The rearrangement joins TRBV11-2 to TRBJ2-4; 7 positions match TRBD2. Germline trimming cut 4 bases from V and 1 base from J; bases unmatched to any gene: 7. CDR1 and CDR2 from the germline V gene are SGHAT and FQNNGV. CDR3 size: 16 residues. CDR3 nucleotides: TGTGCCAGCAGCTGGGGGGGTTGGGACGCCAAAAACATTCAGTACTTC. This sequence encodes CASSWGGWDAKNIQYF.

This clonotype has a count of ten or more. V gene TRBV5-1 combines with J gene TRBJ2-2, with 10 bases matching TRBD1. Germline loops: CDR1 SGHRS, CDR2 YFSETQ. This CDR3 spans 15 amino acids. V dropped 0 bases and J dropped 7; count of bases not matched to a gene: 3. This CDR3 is CASSLGQGAGGELFF. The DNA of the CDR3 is TGCGCCAGCAGCTTGGGACAGGGGGCCGGCGGGGAGCTGTTTTTT.

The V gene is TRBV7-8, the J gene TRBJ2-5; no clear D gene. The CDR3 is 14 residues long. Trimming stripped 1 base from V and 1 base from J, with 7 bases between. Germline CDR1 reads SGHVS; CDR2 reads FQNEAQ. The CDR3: CASSLDPTQETQYF. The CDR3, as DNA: TGTGCCAGCAGCTTAGATCCGACCCAAGAGACCCAGTACTTC.

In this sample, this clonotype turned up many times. CDR3 loop: CASSVDSIYNPYTEAFF. The CDR3 DNA is TGTGCCAGCAGCGTAGATAGTATTTATAACCCCTACACTGAAGCTTTCTTT. The J gene is TRBJ1-1, the V gene TRBV9, with no clear D. The V gene's germline CDR1 is SGDLS and CDR2 YYNGEE. V gave up 0 bases and J gave up 3 bases, with 18 bases separating them. This CDR3 is 17 amino acids long.

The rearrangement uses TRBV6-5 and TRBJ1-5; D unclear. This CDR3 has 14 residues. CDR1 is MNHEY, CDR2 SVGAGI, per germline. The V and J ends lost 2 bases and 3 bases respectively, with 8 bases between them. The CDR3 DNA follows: TGTGCCAGCAGTTACATACAGAACAATCAGCCCCAGCATTTT. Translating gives CASSYIQNNQPQHF.

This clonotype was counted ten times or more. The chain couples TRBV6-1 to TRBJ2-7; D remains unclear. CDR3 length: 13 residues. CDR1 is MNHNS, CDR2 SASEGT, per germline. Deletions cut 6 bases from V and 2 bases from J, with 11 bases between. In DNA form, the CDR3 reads TGTGCCAGCAGGTCCGAAGTTCCCTACGAGCAGTACTTC. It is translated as CASRSEVPYEQYF.

The CDR3 protein is CASSQAGGYGYTF. For the CDR3, the DNA is TGTGCCAGCAGCCAAGCGGGCGGCTATGGCTACACCTTC. The chain is built from TRBV14 and TRBJ1-2; D is undetermined. Trimming took off 1 base at V and 4 bases at J, with 7 bases between the two ends. Germline V gene data show CDR1 as SGHDN and CDR2 as FVKESK. This CDR3 spans 13 amino acids.

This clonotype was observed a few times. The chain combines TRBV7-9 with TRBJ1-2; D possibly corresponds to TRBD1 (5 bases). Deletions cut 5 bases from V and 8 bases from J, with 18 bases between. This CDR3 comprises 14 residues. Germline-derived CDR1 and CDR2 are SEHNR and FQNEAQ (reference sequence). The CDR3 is CASSPRLGRPGYTF. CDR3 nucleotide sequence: TGTGCCAGCAGCCCCAGACTGGGGCGGCCGGGCTACACCTTC.

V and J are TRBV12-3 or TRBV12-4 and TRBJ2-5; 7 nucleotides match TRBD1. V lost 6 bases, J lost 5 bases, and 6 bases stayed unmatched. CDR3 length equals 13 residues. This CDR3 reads CASSDGTVETQYF. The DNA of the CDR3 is TGTGCCAGCAGCGATGGGACAGTCGAGACCCAGTACTTC.

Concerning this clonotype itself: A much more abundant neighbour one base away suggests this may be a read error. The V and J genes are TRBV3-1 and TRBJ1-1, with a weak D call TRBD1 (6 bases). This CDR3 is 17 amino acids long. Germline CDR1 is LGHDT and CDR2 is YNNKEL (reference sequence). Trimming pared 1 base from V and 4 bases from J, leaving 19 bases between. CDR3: CASSQVQGSVMITEAFF. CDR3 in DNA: TGTGCCAGCAGCCAAGTACAGGGTAGCGTCATGATCACTGAAGCTTTCTTT. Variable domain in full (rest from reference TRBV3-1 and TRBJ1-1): DTAVSQTPKYLVTQMGNDKSIKCEQNLGHDTMYWYKQDSKKFLKIMFSYNNKELIINETVPNRFSPKSPDKAHLNLHINSLELGDSAVYFCASSQVQGSVMITEAFFGQGTRLTVV.

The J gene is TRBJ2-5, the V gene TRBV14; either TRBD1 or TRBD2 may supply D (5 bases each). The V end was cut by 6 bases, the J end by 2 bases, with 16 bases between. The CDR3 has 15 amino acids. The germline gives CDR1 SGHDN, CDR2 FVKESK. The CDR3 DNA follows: TGTGCCAGCAGTTCCAGGTTTGGGGGACAAGAGACCCAGTACTTC. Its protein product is CASSSRFGGQETQYF.

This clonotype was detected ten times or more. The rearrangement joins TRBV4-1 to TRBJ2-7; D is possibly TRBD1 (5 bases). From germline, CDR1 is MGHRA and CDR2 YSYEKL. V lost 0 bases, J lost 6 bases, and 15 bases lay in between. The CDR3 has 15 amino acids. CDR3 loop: CASSQDPGAGREQYF. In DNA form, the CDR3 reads TGCGCCAGCAGCCAAGATCCTGGGGCTGGTCGCGAGCAGTACTTC.

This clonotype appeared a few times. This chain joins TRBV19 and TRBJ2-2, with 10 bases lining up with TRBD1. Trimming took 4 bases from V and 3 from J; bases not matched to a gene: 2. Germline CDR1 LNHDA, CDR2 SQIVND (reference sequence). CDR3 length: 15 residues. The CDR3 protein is CASSTGTGDTGELFF. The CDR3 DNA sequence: TGTGCCAGTAGTACCGGGACAGGGGACACCGGGGAGCTGTTTTTT. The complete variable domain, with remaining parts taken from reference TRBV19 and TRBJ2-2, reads DGGITQSPKYLFRKEGQNVTLSCEQNLNHDAMYWYRQDPGQGLRLIYYSQIVNDFQKGDIAEGYSVSREKKESFPLTVTSAQKNPTAFYLCASSTGTGDTGELFFGEGSRLTVL.

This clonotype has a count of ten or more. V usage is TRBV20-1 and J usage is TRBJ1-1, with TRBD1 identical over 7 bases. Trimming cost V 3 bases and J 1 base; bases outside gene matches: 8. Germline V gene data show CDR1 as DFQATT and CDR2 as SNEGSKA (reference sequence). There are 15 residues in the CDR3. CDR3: CSASKTGLPNTEAFF. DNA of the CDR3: TGCAGTGCTAGCAAGACAGGGTTACCGAACACTGAAGCTTTCTTT.

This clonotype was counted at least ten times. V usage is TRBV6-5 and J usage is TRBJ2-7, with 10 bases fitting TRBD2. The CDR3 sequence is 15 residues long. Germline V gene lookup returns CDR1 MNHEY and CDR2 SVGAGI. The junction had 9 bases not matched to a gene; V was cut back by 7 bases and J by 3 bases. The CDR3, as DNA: TGTGCCAGCACCGGATTTAGCGGGGGGATCTACGAGCAGTACTTC. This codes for CASTGFSGGIYEQYF.

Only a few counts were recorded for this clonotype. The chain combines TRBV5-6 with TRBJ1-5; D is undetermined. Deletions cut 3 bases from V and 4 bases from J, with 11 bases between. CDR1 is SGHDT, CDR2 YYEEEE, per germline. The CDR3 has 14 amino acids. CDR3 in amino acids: CASSSGPNNQPQHF. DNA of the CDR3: TGTGCCAGCAGCTCCGGACCGAATAATCAGCCCCAGCATTTT.

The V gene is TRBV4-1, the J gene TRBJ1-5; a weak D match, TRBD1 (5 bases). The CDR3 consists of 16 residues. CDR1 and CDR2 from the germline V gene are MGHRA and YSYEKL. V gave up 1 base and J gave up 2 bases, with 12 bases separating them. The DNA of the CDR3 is TGCGCCAGCAGCCAAGCGGTCCTGGGGGGCAATCAGCCCCAGCATTTT. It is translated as CASSQAVLGGNQPQHF.

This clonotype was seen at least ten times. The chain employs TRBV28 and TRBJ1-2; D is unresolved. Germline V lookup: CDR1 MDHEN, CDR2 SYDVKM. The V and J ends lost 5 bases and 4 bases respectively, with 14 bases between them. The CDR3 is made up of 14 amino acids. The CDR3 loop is CASSPLSMAYGYTF. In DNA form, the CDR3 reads TGTGCCAGCAGTCCCTTATCCATGGCCTATGGCTACACCTTC.

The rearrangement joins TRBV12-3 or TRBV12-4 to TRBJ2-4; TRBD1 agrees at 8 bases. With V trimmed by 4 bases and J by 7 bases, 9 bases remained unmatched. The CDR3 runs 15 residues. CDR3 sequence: CASSSTGGSGNIQYF. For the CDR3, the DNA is TGTGCCAGCAGTTCTACAGGGGGTAGTGGGAACATTCAGTACTTC.

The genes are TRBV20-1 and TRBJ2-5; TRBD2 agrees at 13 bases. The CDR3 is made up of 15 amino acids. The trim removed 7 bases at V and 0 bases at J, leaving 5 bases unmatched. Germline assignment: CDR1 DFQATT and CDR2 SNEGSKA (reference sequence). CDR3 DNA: TGCAGTGTGGGACTAGCGGGAAGGTACCAAGAGACCCAGTACTTC. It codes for CSVGLAGRYQETQYF.

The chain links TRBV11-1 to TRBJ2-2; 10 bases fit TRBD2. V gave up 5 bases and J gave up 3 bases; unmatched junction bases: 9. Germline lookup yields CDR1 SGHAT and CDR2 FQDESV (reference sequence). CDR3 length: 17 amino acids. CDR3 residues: CASSPPGSGGDTGELFF. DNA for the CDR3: TGTGCCAGCAGCCCCCCCGGCAGCGGGGGGGACACCGGGGAGCTGTTTTTT.

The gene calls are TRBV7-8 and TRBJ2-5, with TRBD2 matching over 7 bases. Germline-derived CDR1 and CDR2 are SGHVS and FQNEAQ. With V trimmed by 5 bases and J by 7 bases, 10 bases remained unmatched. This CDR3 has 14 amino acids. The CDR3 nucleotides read TGTGCCAGCAGCCCTAGGACTAGGGGAAGGACCCAGTACTTC. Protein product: CASSPRTRGRTQYF.